This T cell receptor (beta chain) stems from a study of vaccination and CD4 T cells after COVID-19. Study summary: Six males and four females, two Hispanic, made up the convalescents.

Notes on this clonotype: The antigen remains unidentified.

Oncomine TCR Beta short-read sequencing was applied to DNA from cultured CD4+ T cells. Once CD4+ T cells had been cultured, genomic DNA was extracted from them. MiXCR was run by TCRdb on the PCR reads, yielding one entry per CDR3 protein. The table records about 15,000 distinct CDR3 sequences, 78% of them present only once. Treatment: approximately 9-day PBMC culture with coronavirus spike peptide pools or control peptides (ViraFEST assay). IL-2 (about 10 IU/ml) and peptide pools (about 10 ug/ml) were added to cultures of a few million PBMCs per well. The cultures had half their medium swapped for fresh IL-2 medium on days 3 and 7. There are 14 residues in the CDR3. V lost 1 base and J lost 3, with 9 bases in between. Germline V gives CDR1 SGHVS, CDR2 FNYEAQ.

The source material was CD4+ T cells from blood, cultured in vitro, sampled after SARS-CoV-2 vaccination. The chain uses TRBV7-6 and TRBJ1-2; no reliable D call. This TCR was sampled from a human donor who received a COVID-19 vaccine. DNA of the CDR3: TGTGCCAGCAGCTTAGAGGAGGGTCACTATGGCTACACCTTC. It specifies CASSLEEGHYGYTF.